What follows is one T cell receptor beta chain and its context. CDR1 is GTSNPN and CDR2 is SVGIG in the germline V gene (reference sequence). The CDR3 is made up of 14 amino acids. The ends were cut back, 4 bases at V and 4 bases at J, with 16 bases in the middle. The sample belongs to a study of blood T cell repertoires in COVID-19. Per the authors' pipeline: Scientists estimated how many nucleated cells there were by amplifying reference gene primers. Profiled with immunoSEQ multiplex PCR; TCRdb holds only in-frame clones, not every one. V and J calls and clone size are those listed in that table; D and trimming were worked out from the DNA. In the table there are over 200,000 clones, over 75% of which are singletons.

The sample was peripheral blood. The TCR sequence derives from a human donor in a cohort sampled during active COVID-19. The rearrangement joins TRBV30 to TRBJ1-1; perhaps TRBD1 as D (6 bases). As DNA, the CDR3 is TGTGCCTGGAAGGGACACCTCTCTAGCACTGAAGCTTTCTTT. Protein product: CAWKGHLSSTEAFF.